A single TCR beta chain is shown here with its context. Its target antigen remains unknown. Base qualities are missing; no much larger clone stands one base away. TCRbeta CDR3 regions were amplified from genomic DNA using the immunoSEQ Assay, a bias-controlled multiplex PCR. The paper's processing steps were these. The number of nucleated cells in each sample was estimated from the amplification of reference gene primers within the assay. To quantify the absolute abundance of each unique TCRbeta CDR3 rearrangement, sequence reads were collapsed and filtered. Productive Simpson clonality was computed per sample as the square root of Simpson's diversity index over productive rearrangements. TCRdb holds this immuneACCESS table with in-frame rearrangements only. Some clones are missing; in checked studies, unresolved V genes explain under half, and the rest has no known cause. Clonal size and the V and J genes are those of that table, whereas D and trimming came from the DNA. The table for this sample lists more than 150,000 clones; 85% to 90% of them were counted only once. The ten largest clones represent roughly 15% of the sample.

This record comes from a study of blood T cell repertoires in COVID-19 (dated by TCRdb to 2020 to 2021). Regarding the study in general: Samples covering the acute and convalescent phases of COVID-19 were provided by collaborators in the United States, Italy and Spain. The material from the prospective study consisted of cDNA or gDNA derived from T cells, B-cell-depleted T cells, or PBMCs. The dataset comprised deeply sampled blood TCRbeta repertoires from subjects exposed to, actively infected with, or recovered from COVID-19. The repertoires were released in a freely available public database meant as a resource for research on the immune response to SARS-CoV-2. The samples were drawn from two sources: the first 160 participants of the ongoing ImmuneRACE study, and over 950 subjects contributed by 6 global collaborators. Nearly every sample came with metadata listing a de-identified subject ID, COVID-19 status, age in years and sex. Where HLA class I and class II types were available, the types were taken from metadata supplied by the sample provider, not from assay-based typing. General findings and caveats noted by the study authors: The amount of clinical and demographic metadata varied by source and participant and was provided uncurated.

From its cysteine to its phenylalanine, the CDR3 spans 14 amino acids. Only CDR3 DNA remains: 42 bases, in frame from the first base. CDR1 LGHDT and CDR2 YNNKEL were looked up in the germline V gene (reference sequence). V and J lose 1 base and 8 bases, and a span of 12 bases separates them. Collaborating institutions collected whole blood in K2EDTA tubes following their own protocols. For TCRbeta analysis, collaborators shipped samples as frozen whole blood, isolated PBMCs, or DNA extracted from either of those sample types. The sequence was obtained from a middle-aged woman with acute or convalescent COVID-19. Recombination linked TRBV3-1 (or the pseudogene TRBV3-2) to TRBJ2-1; D gene: possibly TRBD2, on 6 matching bases. The sequenced material came from peripheral blood. The CDR3 reads as follows: CASSQVAGIDEQFF. The DNA sequence is given as TGTGCCAGCAGCCAAGTCGCGGGGATCGATGAGCAGTTCTTC.